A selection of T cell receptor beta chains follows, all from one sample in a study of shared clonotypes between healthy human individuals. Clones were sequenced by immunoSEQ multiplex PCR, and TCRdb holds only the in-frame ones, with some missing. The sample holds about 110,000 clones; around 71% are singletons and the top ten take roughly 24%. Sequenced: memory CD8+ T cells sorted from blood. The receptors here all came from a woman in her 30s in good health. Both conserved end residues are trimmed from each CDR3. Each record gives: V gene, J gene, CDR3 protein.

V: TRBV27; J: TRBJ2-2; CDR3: ASSLLRGLPPSTGELF
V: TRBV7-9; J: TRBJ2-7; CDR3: ASSFDPYEQY
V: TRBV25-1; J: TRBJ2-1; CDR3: ASSKQGWDEQF
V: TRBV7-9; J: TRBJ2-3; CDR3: ASSSLGTGGTDTQY
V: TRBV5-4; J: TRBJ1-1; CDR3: ASSLRFDRVGTEAF
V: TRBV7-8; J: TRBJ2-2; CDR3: ASSLAPGAGELF
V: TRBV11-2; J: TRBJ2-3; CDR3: ASSLVGTSTDTQY
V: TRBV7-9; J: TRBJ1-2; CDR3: ASSLTPPATNYGYT
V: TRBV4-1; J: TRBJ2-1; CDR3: ASSAHRGDEQF
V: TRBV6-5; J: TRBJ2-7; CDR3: AVRGGSFYEQY
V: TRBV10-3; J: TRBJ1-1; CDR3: AISEKIGLNTEAF
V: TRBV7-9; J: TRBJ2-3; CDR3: ASSSGLAGARDTQY
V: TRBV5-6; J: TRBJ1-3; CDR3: ASSYGTGGVGNTIY
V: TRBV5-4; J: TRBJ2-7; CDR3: ASGQGSTYEQY
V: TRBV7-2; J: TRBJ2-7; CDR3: ASSLAGVRSYEQY
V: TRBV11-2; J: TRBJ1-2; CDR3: ASSLVQGSYGYT
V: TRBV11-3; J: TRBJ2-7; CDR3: ASSPRSGLGYEQY
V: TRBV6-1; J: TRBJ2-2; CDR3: ASGSGDTGELF
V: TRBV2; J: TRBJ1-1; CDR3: ASSVVQNTEAF
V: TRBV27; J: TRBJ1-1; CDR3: ASSSGMVTEAF
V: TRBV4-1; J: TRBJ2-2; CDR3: ASSAVSLVGADTGELF
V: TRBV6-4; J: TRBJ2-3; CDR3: ASSEGTSGTDTQY
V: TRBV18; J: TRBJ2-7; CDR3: ASSPRDRGLRYEQY
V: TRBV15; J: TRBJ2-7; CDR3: ATSTQLAPYEQY
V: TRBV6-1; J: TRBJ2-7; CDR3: ASSEAREQY
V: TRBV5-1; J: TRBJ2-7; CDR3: ASSLLLAGEQY
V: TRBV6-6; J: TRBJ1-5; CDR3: ASSTSGDNQPQH
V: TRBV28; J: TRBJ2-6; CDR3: ASSPPIIRELLPSGANVLT
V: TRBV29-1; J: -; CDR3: SIWDHSYEQY
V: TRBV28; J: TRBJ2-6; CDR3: ASSSMTGTFSGRANVLT
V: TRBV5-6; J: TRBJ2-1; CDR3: ASSPLSARQQF
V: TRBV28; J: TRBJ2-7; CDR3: ASSSSRGQYYEQY
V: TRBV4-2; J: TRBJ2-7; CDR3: ASSQDLGGGSYEQY
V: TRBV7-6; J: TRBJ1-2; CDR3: ASSLGDRVYGYT
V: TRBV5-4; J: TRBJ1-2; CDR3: ASSYIPNAGLWYGYT
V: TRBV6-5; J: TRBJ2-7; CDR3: ASRQGPNSYEQY
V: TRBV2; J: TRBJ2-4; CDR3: ASLDLNIQY
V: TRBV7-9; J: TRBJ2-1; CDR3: ASSPRGGSAYNEQF
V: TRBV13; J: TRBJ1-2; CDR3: ASSLRGSYGYT
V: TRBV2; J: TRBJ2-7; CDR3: ASRLAGDPYEQY
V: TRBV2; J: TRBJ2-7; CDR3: ASSEWRWTQAYEQY
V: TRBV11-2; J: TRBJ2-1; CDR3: ASSLDPWREQF
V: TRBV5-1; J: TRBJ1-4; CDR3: ASSGTVGGSEKLF
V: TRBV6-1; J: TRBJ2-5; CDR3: ASSPGTGEVETQY
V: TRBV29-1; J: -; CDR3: SVDSGRAGTYEQY
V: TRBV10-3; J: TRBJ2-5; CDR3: AISESFLAGVWYQETQY
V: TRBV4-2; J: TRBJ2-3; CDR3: ASSQREGDTDTQY
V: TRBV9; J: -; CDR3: ASSETGTSDYEQY
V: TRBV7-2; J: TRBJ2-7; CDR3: ASSQDGTSGSYEQY
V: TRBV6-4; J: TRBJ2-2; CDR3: ASRETAGGHTGELF
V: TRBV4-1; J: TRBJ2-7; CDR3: ASSHGTGAPYEQY
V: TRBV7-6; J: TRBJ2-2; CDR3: ASSARDGGSYGELF